This TCR beta chain was captured by sequencing in a study of shared clonotypes between healthy human individuals. Study at large: Three plates were used per donor for CD4 naive, three for CD4 memory, two for CD8 naive and one for CD8 memory.

Between the trimmed V and J ends, which lost 0 bases and 12 bases, there was a span of 18 bases. Looked up from germline, CDR1 is LNHDA and CDR2 is SQIVND (reference sequence). This CDR3 is 15 amino acids long. Only one count was recorded for this clone. Its matching antigen is unknown. General study findings and limits: Four donors had around 5.2% of their naive CD4 clonotypes in common.

Assay: immunoSEQ multiplex PCR; the TCRdb copy retains only in-frame clones and omits some. The table records about 960,000 clones, around 80% of them present only once. The TCR comes from a young man in good health. The chain combines TRBV19 with TRBJ1-5, with D unclear. The material sequenced was memory CD4+ T cells sorted from blood. Subset described: CD45RA-negative fraction. This chain's CDR3 is CASSIEVLRSAVQHF. The CDR3 DNA follows: TGTGCCAGTAGTATAGAGGTCCTTCGTTCGGCAGTCCAGCATTTT.